This T cell receptor (beta chain) was sequenced in a study of blood T cell repertoires in COVID-19. In the study overall: Samples taken during acute and convalescent COVID-19 were collected in the United States, Italy and Spain. Sample material is recorded as cDNA or gDNA derived from T cells, B-cell-depleted T cells, or PBMCs.

Original processing methods: Amplification of reference gene primers was used by the study to estimate nucleated cell counts. Some clones are missing from TCRdb's copy, which holds only in-frame ones; the method was immunoSEQ multiplex PCR. That table gives V, J and clone size, and the DNA gave D and trimming. The sample carries 150,000 to 200,000 clones, roughly 86% recorded once. Germline CDR1 KGHSH, CDR2 LQKENI. Trimming removed 1 base from V and 3 bases from J; junction bases left unmatched: 0. This CDR3 comprises 14 residues. On this clone: Other DNA sequences from this sample encode an identical CDR3 as well.

The receptor's source is a man aged 40-49 years with active or convalescent COVID-19. The chain employs TRBV18 and TRBJ2-5, with 9 bases that match TRBD1. The specimen sequenced was peripheral blood. CDR3 sequence: CASSPRTGEETQYF. The CDR3 DNA sequence: TGTGCCAGCTCACCACGGACAGGGGAAGAGACCCAGTACTTC.